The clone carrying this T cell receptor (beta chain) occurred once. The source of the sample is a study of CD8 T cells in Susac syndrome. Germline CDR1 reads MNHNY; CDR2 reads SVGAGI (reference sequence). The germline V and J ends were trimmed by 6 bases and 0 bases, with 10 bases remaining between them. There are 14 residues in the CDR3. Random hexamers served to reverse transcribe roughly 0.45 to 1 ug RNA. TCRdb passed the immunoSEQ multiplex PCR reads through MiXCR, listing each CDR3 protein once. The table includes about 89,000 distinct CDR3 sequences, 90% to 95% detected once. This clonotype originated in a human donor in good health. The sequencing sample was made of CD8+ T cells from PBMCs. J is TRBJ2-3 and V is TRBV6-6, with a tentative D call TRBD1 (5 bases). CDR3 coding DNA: TGTGCCAGCAGCCAACAGGAGAGCACAGATACGCAGTATTTT. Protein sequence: CASSQQESTDTQYF.